Listed below are T cell receptor beta chains from one sample, sequenced in a study of patients and donors after allogeneic stem cell transplantation. TCRdb independently ran MiXCR on the RT-PCR reads; one entry per CDR3 protein. The sample carries approximately 200,000 distinct CDR3 sequences, around two fifths recorded once. Sequencing used blood, either unsorted or a sorted T cell fraction (not recorded which). The receptors originated from a human donor who was either an allogeneic HSCT recipient or a stem cell or donor lymphocyte infusion donor (not recorded which). It is not recorded whose cells these are; they may come from a transplant donor. CDR3s include the opening cysteine and the closing phenylalanine or tryptophan. A D gene is named only where the DNA matches it firmly. Only some rows state a clone size, as once, few, many or a class for expanded clones.

D	V	J	length	size	CDR3	DNA
-	TRBV6-2/TRBV6-3	TRBJ2-1	14	-	CASSFFDHYNEQFF	TGTGCCAGCAGTTTTTTTGACCACTACAATGAGCAGTTCTTC
-	TRBV9	TRBJ2-2	13	few	CASSVYLDGELFF	TGTGCCAGCAGCGTATATCTTGACGGGGAGCTGTTTTTT
-	TRBV2	TRBJ2-1	14	-	CASSVRPGLAEQFF	TGTGCCAGCAGTGTAAGACCCGGTCTGGCGGAGCAGTTCTTC
TRBD2	TRBV20-1	TRBJ2-4	19	few	CSARDWSSGQGLAKNIQYF	TGCAGTGCTAGAGATTGGTCTAGCGGCCAAGGTTTAGCCAAAAACATTCAGTACTTC
-	TRBV10-3	TRBJ2-5	13	-	CAISESGGPTQYF	TGTGCCATCAGTGAGAGTGGGGGCCCGACCCAGTACTTC
-	TRBV15	TRBJ2-3	16	few	CATSSKLGSTTDTQYF	TGTGCCACCAGCAGCAAGCTAGGGTCGACCACAGATACGCAGTATTTT
-	TRBV9	TRBJ1-2	15	-	CASSASGAGGNGYTF	TGTGCCAGCAGCGCCAGTGGGGCCGGAGGGAATGGCTACACCTTC
-	TRBV12-3/TRBV12-4	TRBJ1-1	16	few	CASSLERQNMNTEAFF	TGTGCCAGCAGTTTAGAGCGGCAGAACATGAACACTGAAGCTTTCTTT
-	TRBV12-3/TRBV12-4	TRBJ1-1	14	few	CASSSLNPNTEAFF	TGTGCCAGCAGTTCTTTAAACCCGAACACTGAAGCTTTCTTT
TRBD1	TRBV12-3/TRBV12-4	TRBJ2-1	15	few	CASSSTGEIYNEQFF	TGTGCCAGCAGTTCGACAGGGGAGATCTACAATGAGCAGTTCTTC
-	TRBV3-1	TRBJ1-5	13	few	CASSQDLIQPQHF	TGTGCCAGCAGCCAAGATTTGATACAGCCCCAGCATTTT
-	TRBV29-1	TRBJ2-5	13	-	CSPPIGTTETQYF	TGCAGCCCTCCGATAGGGACGACAGAGACCCAGTACTTC
-	TRBV24-1	TRBJ2-1	15	-	CATSDLKQAGDEQFF	TGTGCCACCAGTGATTTGAAACAGGCCGGGGATGAGCAGTTCTTC
-	TRBV28	TRBJ1-4	14	-	CASSFRQTNEKLFF	TGTGCCAGCAGTTTTAGGCAGACTAATGAAAAACTGTTTTTT
-	TRBV5-1	TRBJ1-3	14	-	CASSLVGQRDTIYF	TGCGCCAGCAGCTTGGTGGGACAACGGGACACCATATATTTT
TRBD1	TRBV24-1	TRBJ2-2	16	-	CATSEFSGTVHGELFF	TGTGCCACCAGTGAGTTCTCCGGGACAGTCCATGGGGAGCTGTTTTTT
-	TRBV29-1	TRBJ2-5	13	-	CSVRTAAGETQYF	TGCAGCGTACGAACGGCGGCCGGGGAGACCCAGTACTTC
-	TRBV12-3/TRBV12-4	TRBJ1-6	14	few	CASSFVGSGSPLHF	TGTGCCAGCAGTTTCGTGGGCTCAGGATCACCCCTCCACTTT
-	TRBV7-8	TRBJ2-3	14	-	CASSLSWWTDTQYF	TGTGCCAGCAGCTTAAGTTGGTGGACAGATACGCAGTATTTT
-	TRBV4-3	TRBJ2-3	17	-	CASSQDGGAGGGDTQYF	TGCGCCAGCAGCCAAGATGGGGGCGCGGGTGGAGGAGATACGCAGTATTTT
TRBD1	TRBV29-1	TRBJ2-5	13	few	CSDRGASQETQYF	TGCAGCGACAGGGGGGCGTCCCAAGAGACCCAGTACTTC
TRBD1	TRBV28	TRBJ2-7	13	few	CASSRDRDYEQYF	TGTGCCAGCAGTAGGGACAGAGACTACGAGCAGTACTTC